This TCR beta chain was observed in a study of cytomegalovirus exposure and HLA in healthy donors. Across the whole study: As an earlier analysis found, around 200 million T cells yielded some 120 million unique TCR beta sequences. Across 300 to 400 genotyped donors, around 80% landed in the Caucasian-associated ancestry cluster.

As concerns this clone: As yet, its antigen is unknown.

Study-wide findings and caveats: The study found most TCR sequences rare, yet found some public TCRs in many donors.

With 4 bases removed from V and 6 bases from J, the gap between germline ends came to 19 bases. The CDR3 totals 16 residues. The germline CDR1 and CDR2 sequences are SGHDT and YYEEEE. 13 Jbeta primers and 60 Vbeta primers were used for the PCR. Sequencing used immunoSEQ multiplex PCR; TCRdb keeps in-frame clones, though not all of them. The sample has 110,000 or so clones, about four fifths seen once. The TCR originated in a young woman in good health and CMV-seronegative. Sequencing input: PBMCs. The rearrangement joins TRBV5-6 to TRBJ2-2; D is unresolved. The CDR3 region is CASSGVAPPLAGELFF. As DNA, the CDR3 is TGTGCCAGCAGCGGTGTGGCCCCGCCCCTTGCCGGGGAGCTGTTTTTT.